One and the same sample provided the 24 T cell receptor beta chains below, sequenced in a study of blood T cell repertoires in COVID-19. Profiling relied on immunoSEQ multiplex PCR, and the TCRdb table lists in-frame clones only, not all of them. The table has approximately 90,000 clones, 78% seen once. The sequenced sample consisted of peripheral blood. These receptors originate from a man aged 70-80 years with COVID-19, enrolled during active disease.

The CDR3 region is CASSGQDRGRGGYTF. The CDR3 coding sequence is TGTGCCAGCAGCGGACAGGACAGGGGCAGAGGTGGCTACACCTTC. The chain uses TRBV5-4 and TRBJ1-2, with 9 bases fitting TRBD1. The CDR3 is made up of 15 amino acids. J was trimmed by 7 bases and V by 4 bases; bases with no gene match: 11. CDR1 SGHNT and CDR2 YYREEE come from the germline V gene (reference sequence). Drawing the rest from reference TRBV5-4 and TRBJ1-2, the complete variable domain is ETGVTQSPTHLIKTRGQQVTLRCSSQSGHNTVSWYQQALGQGPQFIFQYYREEENGRGNFPPRFSGLQFPNYSSELNVNALELDDSALYLCASSGQDRGRGGYTFGSGTRLTVV.

The V gene is TRBV5-8, the J gene TRBJ2-7; no reliable D call. Germline V gives CDR1 SGHTS, CDR2 YDEGEE. V gave up 2 bases and J gave up 0 bases, with 12 bases separating them. CDR3 length: 15 amino acids. The chain's CDR3 is CASSFSPGSSYEQYF. For the CDR3, the DNA is TGTGCCAGCAGCTTTTCTCCCGGGTCCTCCTACGAGCAGTACTTC. The full variable domain, completed using reference TRBV5-8 and TRBJ2-7, is EAGVTQSPTHLIKTRGQQATLRCSPISGHTSVYWYQQALGLGLQFLLWYDEGEERNRGNFPPRFSGRQFPNYSSELNVNALELEDSALYLCASSFSPGSSYEQYFGPGTRLTVT.

CDR3 nucleotides: TGTGCCAGTAGTACGCGGACAGGGGGTCGTATTGAAAAACTGTTTTTT. As protein: CASSTRTGGRIEKLFF. The rearrangement uses TRBV19 and TRBJ1-4; 10 bases line up with TRBD1. CDR1 is LNHDA and CDR2 is SQIVND in the germline V gene (reference sequence). Losses at the gene ends were 4 bases for V and 7 bases for J; bases not matched to a gene: 9. CDR3 length: 16 amino acids.

This clone has more than one count but fewer than ten. CDR3 protein: CASSPPGQPYGYTF. The CDR3 nucleotides read TGTGCCAGCTCACCACCGGGACAGCCCTATGGCTACACCTTC. This chain uses TRBV18 with TRBJ1-2, with 7 bases fitting TRBD1. Germline lookup yields CDR1 KGHSH and CDR2 LQKENI. This CDR3 comprises 14 residues. V dropped 0 bases and J dropped 4; count of bases not matched to a gene: 2.

The chain has TRBV18 and TRBJ2-7; no clear D. The germline CDR1 and CDR2 sequences are KGHSH and LQKENI. The CDR3 sequence is 12 residues long. Trimming took 3 bases from V and 5 from J, leaving 8 bases between them. The CDR3 protein is CASSPLGHEQYF. The CDR3 DNA reads as TGTGCCAGCTCACCCCTGGGCCACGAGCAGTACTTC.

This sequence joins TRBV5-1 and TRBJ1-1; TRBD1 is a possible D gene (5 bases). The V end was cut by 4 bases, the J end by 5 bases, with 15 bases between. The CDR3 is 14 residues long. Germline V gives CDR1 SGHRS, CDR2 YFSETQ. CDR3 loop: CASSGQWGVTEAFF. The CDR3 DNA reads TGCGCCAGCAGCGGGCAGTGGGGGGTTACTGAAGCTTTCTTT.

This chain uses TRBV10-1 with TRBJ2-7; D ambiguous. Looked up from germline, CDR1 is WNHNN and CDR2 is SYGVQD (reference sequence). The length of the CDR3 is 13 residues. Trimming cost V 4 bases and J 2 bases, with 9 bases left between them. CDR3 in DNA: TGCGCCAGCAGTGCAGGCCTAACCTACGAGCAGTACTTC. Encoded protein: CASSAGLTYEQYF.

The DNA for the CDR3 is TGTGCCAGCAGTAACGGACAGGGAGGGTACGAGCAGTACTTC. It specifies CASSNGQGGYEQYF. The rearrangement joins TRBV6-6 to TRBJ2-7, with D tentatively TRBD1 (8 bases). V lost 5 bases and J 4 bases, leaving 15 bases between the germline ends. CDR3 length equals 14 residues. From germline, CDR1 is MNHNY and CDR2 SVGAGI (reference sequence).

This chain joins TRBV15 and TRBJ2-5, with D possibly TRBD1 on 6 matching bases. This CDR3 comprises 15 residues. Deletions cut 3 bases from V and 3 bases from J, with 14 bases between. CDR1 LNHNV and CDR2 YYDKDF come from the germline V gene (reference sequence). CDR3 coding DNA: TGTGCCACCAGCAGCGGAGGACAGTCAGAAGAGACCCAGTACTTC. It codes for CATSSGGQSEETQYF.

This rearrangement joins TRBV29-1 to TRBJ2-4, with 8 bases identical to TRBD1. With 3 bases clipped from V and 6 bases from J, the junction kept 1 base outside the gene matches. The germline V gene has CDR1 SQVTM and CDR2 ANQGSEA. This CDR3 is built from 12 residues. The CDR3 protein is CSVEGQANIQYF. In nucleotides, the CDR3 is TGCAGCGTTGAGGGACAGGCAAACATTCAGTACTTC.

The rearrangement links TRBV9 to TRBJ1-2; a weak D match, TRBD1 (6 bases). V was cut by 1 base and J by 8 bases, with 24 bases left in between. CDR1 and CDR2 from the germline V gene are SGDLS and YYNGEE. The CDR3 covers 17 residues. CDR3 DNA sequence: TGTGCCAGCAGCGTATCATTCGGGGTGGGGGCTACCTCAGGCTACACCTTC. This gives the protein CASSVSFGVGATSGYTF. Together with reference TRBV9 and TRBJ1-2, the CDR3 gives the full variable domain: DSGVTQTPKHLITATGQRVTLRCSPRSGDLSVYWYQQSLDQGLQFLIQYYNGEERAKGNILERFSAQQFPDLHSELNLSSLELGDSALYFCASSVSFGVGATSGYTFGSGTRLTVV.

The chain has TRBV21-1 and TRBJ2-3; the D segment call TRBD2 is taken from the table without a DNA check. TRBV21-1 is marked as a pseudogene. The CDR3 has 18 residues. The CDR3 loop is CASSAKGEKGGSTDTQYF. In DNA, the CDR3 is TGTGCCAGCAGCGCGAAGGGGGAAAAGGGAGGGAGCACAGATACGCAGTATTTT.

V is TRBV6-2 or TRBV6-3 and J is TRBJ2-1, with TRBD2 matching over 7 bases. CDR3 length: 16 amino acids. Germline lookup yields CDR1 MNHEY and CDR2 SVGEGT. J was trimmed by 6 bases and V by 5 bases; bases with no gene match: 13. The CDR3 DNA reads as TGTGCCAGCAGTCTTCCAAGTGGCGGGAGTCCCAATGAGCAGTTCTTC. Residues: CASSLPSGGSPNEQFF.

This clone was recorded only once. The gene calls are TRBV18 and TRBJ1-6; unclear D gene. Germline loops: CDR1 KGHSH, CDR2 LQKENI. The CDR3 covers 16 residues. V was trimmed by 3 bases and J by 8 bases, leaving 17 bases between them. The CDR3 nucleotides are TGTGCCAGCTCACCTAAGGACTCCTCTGGGCATTCACCCCTCCACTTT. It specifies CASSPKDSSGHSPLHF.

The chain combines TRBV28 with TRBJ2-2; TRBD2 matches at 11 bases. The CDR3 spans 18 residues. With V trimmed by 1 base and J by 4 bases, 8 bases remained unmatched. CDR1 and CDR2 (germline): MDHEN, SYDVKM. DNA of the CDR3: TGTGCCAGCAGTTTATTTACTAGCGGGAGTGGTAGCACCGGGGAGCTGTTTTTT. Translated, it gives CASSLFTSGSGSTGELFF. Combining the CDR3 with reference TRBV28 and TRBJ2-2 gives the whole variable domain DVKVTQSSRYLVKRTGEKVFLECVQDMDHENMFWYRQDPGLGLRLIYFSYDVKMKEKGDIPEGYSVSREKKERFSLILESASTNQTSMYLCASSLFTSGSGSTGELFFGEGSRLTVL.

The chain recombines TRBV6-5 with TRBJ2-2; the match to TRBD1 covers 7 bases. The CDR3 has 15 amino acids. V gave up 7 bases and J gave up 6 bases; unmatched junction bases: 11. Germline CDR1 reads MNHEY; CDR2 reads SVGAGI. The CDR3: CASKVRGQYAGELFF. In DNA form, the CDR3 reads TGTGCCAGCAAAGTGAGGGGGCAGTACGCCGGGGAGCTGTTTTTT.

The chain combines TRBV11-2 with TRBJ2-7; TRBD1 aligns across 7 bases. In germline, CDR1 is SGHAT, CDR2 FQNNGV. With 1 base clipped from V and 4 bases from J, the junction kept 4 bases outside the gene matches. CDR3 length equals 14 residues. The CDR3 is CASSLAGQKYEQYF. In nucleotides, the CDR3 is TGTGCCAGCAGCTTAGCGGGACAGAAGTACGAGCAGTACTTC.

This clone was counted only a few times. This chain connects TRBV7-9 to TRBJ1-4; TRBD1 aligns across 8 bases. CDR1 SEHNR and CDR2 FQNEAQ come from the germline V gene (reference sequence). The J segment lost 10 bases and the V segment lost 6 bases, leaving 4 bases of the junction unmatched. The CDR3 length is 12 residues. This CDR3 reads CASRRGTGKLFF. In nucleotides, the CDR3 is TGTGCCAGCAGACGGGGGACAGGAAAACTGTTTTTT.

The chain employs TRBV9 and TRBJ1-2, with 7 bases lining up with TRBD1. This CDR3 has 15 amino acids. Losses at the gene ends were 3 bases for V and 0 bases for J; bases not matched to a gene: 5. The V gene's germline CDR1 is SGDLS and CDR2 YYNGEE. CDR3 bases: TGTGCCAGCAGCGGAGGTGGGACAGCTAACTATGGCTACACCTTC. This codes for CASSGGGTANYGYTF.

The chain couples TRBV2 to TRBJ1-1, with 7 bases matching TRBD1. This CDR3 region has 14 residues. Looked up from germline, CDR1 is SNHLY and CDR2 is FYNNEI. J lost 1 base, V lost 6 bases, and 5 bases had no gene match. CDR3 amino acids: CASRPRTGNTEAFF. In nucleotides, the CDR3 is TGTGCCAGCAGACCCAGGACAGGGAACACTGAAGCTTTCTTT. The full variable domain, with the rest looked up from reference TRBV2 and TRBJ1-1, is EPEVTQTPSHQVTQMGQEVILRCVPISNHLYFYWYRQILGQKVEFLVSFYNNEISEKSEIFDDQFSVERPDGSNFTLKIRSTKLEDSAMYFCASRPRTGNTEAFFGQGTRLTVV.

This chain connects TRBV10-3 to TRBJ2-7; 11 nucleotides match TRBD2. The CDR3 is 16 amino acids. Germline-derived CDR1 and CDR2 are ENHRY and SYGVKD. The V gene end was trimmed by 6 bases and the J gene end by 0 bases; junction bases not matched to a gene: 7. CDR3 loop: CAISATSGGLSYEQYF. The CDR3 DNA reads TGTGCCATCAGCGCTACTAGCGGGGGACTCTCCTACGAGCAGTACTTC.

The gene calls are TRBV2 and TRBJ1-4; weak D call: TRBD1 (6 bases). This CDR3 is 12 amino acids long. Trimming removed 6 bases from V and 8 bases from J, with 10 bases in between. Germline CDR1 and CDR2: SNHLY and FYNNEI. In nucleotides, the CDR3 is TGTGCCAGCAGGCAGGGGTGGGAAAAACTGTTTTTT. It specifies CASRQGWEKLFF.

The chain recombines TRBV15 with TRBJ1-3; D may be TRBD1 (5 bases). Germline V lookup: CDR1 LNHNV, CDR2 YYDKDF (reference sequence). This CDR3 region has 15 residues. Between the trimmed V and J ends, which lost 1 base and 1 base, there was a span of 8 bases. The CDR3, as DNA: TGTGCCACCAGCAGAGGGCAGGGTTCTGGAAACACCATATATTTT. Translating gives CATSRGQGSGNTIYF.

V usage is TRBV5-1 and J usage is TRBJ1-2; 8 bases align to TRBD1. The germline CDR1 and CDR2 sequences are SGHRS and YFSETQ. This CDR3 spans 14 amino acids. The V segment lost 4 bases and the J segment 6 bases; nucleotides outside the gene matches: 8. CDR3 residues: CASSQSQGAHGYTF. The CDR3 nucleotides read TGCGCCAGCAGCCAGTCGCAGGGGGCTCATGGCTACACCTTC.